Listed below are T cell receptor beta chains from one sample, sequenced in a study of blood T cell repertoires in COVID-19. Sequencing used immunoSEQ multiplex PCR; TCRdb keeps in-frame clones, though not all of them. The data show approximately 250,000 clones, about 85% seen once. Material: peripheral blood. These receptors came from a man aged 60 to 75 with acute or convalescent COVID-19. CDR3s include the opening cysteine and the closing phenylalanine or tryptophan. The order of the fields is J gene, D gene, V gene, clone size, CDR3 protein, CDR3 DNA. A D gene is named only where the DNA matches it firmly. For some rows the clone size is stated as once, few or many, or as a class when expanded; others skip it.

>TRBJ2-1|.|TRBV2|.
CASSALVTSGEQFF
TGTGCCAGCAGTGCACTGGTAACTAGTGGTGAGCAGTTCTTC
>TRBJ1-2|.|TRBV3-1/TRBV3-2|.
CASSQRSGRGAYGYTF
TGTGCCAGCAGCCAACGTTCAGGGCGCGGGGCCTATGGCTACACCTTC
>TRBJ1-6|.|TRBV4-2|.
CASSQDRGGFYSPLHF
TGTGCCAGCAGCCAAGATCGGGGGGGTTTTTATTCACCCCTCCACTTT
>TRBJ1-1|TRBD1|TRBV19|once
CASSRRTGVSGGTEAFF
TGTGCCAGTAGTAGGCGGACAGGGGTCTCTGGGGGCACTGAAGCTTTCTTT
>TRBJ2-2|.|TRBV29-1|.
CSVPQGAGELFF
TGCAGCGTACCACAGGGCGCCGGGGAGCTGTTTTTT
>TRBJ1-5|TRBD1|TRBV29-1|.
CSVGTGYTAQHF
TGCAGCGTTGGGACAGGGTATACGGCCCAGCATTTT
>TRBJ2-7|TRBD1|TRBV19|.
CASSMEGTGVYEQYF
TGTGCCAGTAGTATGGAAGGGACAGGAGTCTACGAGCAGTACTTC
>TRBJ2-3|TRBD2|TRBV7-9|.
CASSLEAGGLLNTQYF
TGTGCCAGCAGCTTAGAAGCGGGAGGGCTTTTGAATACGCAGTATTTT
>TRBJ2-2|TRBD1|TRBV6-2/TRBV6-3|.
CASSYTHPTGGKAGELFF
TGTGCCAGCAGTTACACCCACCCGACAGGGGGCAAGGCCGGGGAGCTGTTTTTT
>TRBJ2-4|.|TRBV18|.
CASSPLSGRQNIQYF
TGTGCCAGCTCACCCCTCTCCGGGAGACAAAACATTCAGTACTTC
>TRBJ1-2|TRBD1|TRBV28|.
CASSSRLQGALYYGYTF
TGTGCCAGCAGTTCCAGGTTGCAGGGGGCGCTTTACTATGGCTACACCTTC
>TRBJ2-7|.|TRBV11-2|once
CASSLEYEQYF
TGTGCCAGCAGCTTGGAGTACGAGCAGTACTTC
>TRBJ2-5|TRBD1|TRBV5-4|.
CASSSRDRGKETQYF
TGTGCCAGCAGCAGCCGGGACAGGGGAAAAGAGACCCAGTACTTC
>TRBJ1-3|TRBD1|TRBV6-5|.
CASSSQGTASGNTIYF
TGTGCCAGCAGTTCACAGGGGACCGCCTCTGGAAACACCATATATTTT
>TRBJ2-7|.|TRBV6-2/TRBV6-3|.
CASSISETYEQYF
TGTGCCAGCAGCATAAGCGAAACCTACGAGCAGTACTTC
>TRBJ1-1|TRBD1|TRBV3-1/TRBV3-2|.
CASSFRTGGIRSAEAFF
TGTGCCAGCAGCTTCCGGACAGGGGGCATTAGAAGCGCTGAAGCTTTCTTT
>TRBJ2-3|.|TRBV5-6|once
CASTGQITDTQYF
TGTGCCAGCACGGGACAAATCACAGATACGCAGTATTTT
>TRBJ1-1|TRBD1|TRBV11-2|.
CASSSKDRGPEAFF
TGTGCCAGCAGCTCCAAGGACAGGGGCCCTGAAGCTTTCTTT
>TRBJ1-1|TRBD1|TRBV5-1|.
CASSLAWTGNTEAFF
TGCGCCAGCAGCTTGGCCTGGACAGGGAACACTGAAGCTTTCTTT
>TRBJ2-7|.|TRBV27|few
CASSPYIQAHSYEQYF
TGTGCCAGCAGTCCGTATATACAGGCTCACTCCTACGAGCAGTACTTC
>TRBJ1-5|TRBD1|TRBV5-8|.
CASSPGQNQPQHF
TGTGCCAGCAGCCCGGGACAGAATCAGCCCCAGCATTTT
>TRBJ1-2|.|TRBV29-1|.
CSASSDWIGYTF
TGCAGCGCATCGTCAGACTGGATCGGCTACACCTTC
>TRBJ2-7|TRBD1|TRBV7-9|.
CASSLEAGGSF
TGTGCCAGCAGCTTAGAGGCAGGGGGAAGCTTC
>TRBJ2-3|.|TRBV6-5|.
CATRFQGSDTQYF
TGTGCCACTCGATTCCAGGGGTCAGATACGCAGTATTTT
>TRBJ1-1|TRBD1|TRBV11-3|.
CASSYGTATEAFF
TGTGCCAGCAGCTACGGGACAGCAACTGAAGCTTTCTTT
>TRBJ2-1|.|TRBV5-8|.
CASSLGDSRSYNEQFF
TGTGCCAGCAGCTTGGGGGACTCCCGCTCCTACAATGAGCAGTTCTTC
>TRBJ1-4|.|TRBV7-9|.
CASSLSQGIDEKLFF
TGTGCCAGCAGCCTGTCTCAGGGAATTGATGAAAAACTGTTTTTT
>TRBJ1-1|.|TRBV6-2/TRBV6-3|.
CASSFTGHNTEAFF
TGTGCCAGCAGTTTCACAGGGCACAACACTGAAGCTTTCTTT
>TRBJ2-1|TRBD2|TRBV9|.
CASSVTPGGPGNEQFF
TGTGCCAGCAGCGTAACACCGGGAGGGCCGGGGAATGAGCAGTTCTTC
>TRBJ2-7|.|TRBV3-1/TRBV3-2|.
CASSQGDTSYSYEQYF
TGTGCCAGCAGCCAAGGAGACACCAGCTACTCCTACGAGCAGTACTTC
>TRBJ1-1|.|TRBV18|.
CASSPGSRAEAFF
TGTGCCAGCTCACCAGGTTCACGCGCTGAAGCTTTCTTT
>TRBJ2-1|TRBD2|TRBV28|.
CAIPGLADNEQFF
TGTGCCATTCCGGGACTAGCGGACAATGAGCAGTTCTTC
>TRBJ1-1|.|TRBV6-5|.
CASQRWNTEAFF
TGTGCCAGCCAACGGTGGAACACTGAAGCTTTCTTT
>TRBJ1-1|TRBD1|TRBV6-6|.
CASSWGQSEAFF
TGTGCCAGCAGTTGGGGACAGTCTGAAGCTTTCTTT